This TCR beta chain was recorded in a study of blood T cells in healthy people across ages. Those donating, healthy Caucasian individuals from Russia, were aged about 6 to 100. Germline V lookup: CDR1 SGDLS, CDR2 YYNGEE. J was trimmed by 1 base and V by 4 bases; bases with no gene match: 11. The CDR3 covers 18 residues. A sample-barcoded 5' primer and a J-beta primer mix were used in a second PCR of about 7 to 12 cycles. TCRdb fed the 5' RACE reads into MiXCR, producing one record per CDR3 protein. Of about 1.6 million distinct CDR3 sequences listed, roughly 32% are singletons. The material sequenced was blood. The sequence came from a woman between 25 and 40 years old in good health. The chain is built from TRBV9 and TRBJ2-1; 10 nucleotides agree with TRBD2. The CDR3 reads CASSPRLAGVVSYNEQFF. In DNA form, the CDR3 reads TGTGCCAGCAGCCCCCGTCTAGCGGGAGTAGTATCCTACAATGAGCAGTTCTTC.